Included here is one T cell receptor beta chain sequence, with context. The count of this clone is one. Its antigen is still unknown. Per-nucleotide qualities are absent, and no much larger clonotype sits a single base away. This record comes from a study of cytomegalovirus exposure and HLA in healthy donors (dated by TCRdb to 2015 to 2018). Background on the whole study: According to an earlier analysis of several hundred of the donors, 150 million to 200 million T cells yielded roughly 110 million unique TCR beta sequences and about 300 Gb of sequence data. Approximately 310 gigabases of sequencing data and tens of millions of unique TCR sequences were included in an early release covering around 650 HLA-typed donors. The genetic ancestry cluster associated with self-reported Caucasian donors included 81% of the 350 to 500 genotyped donors. The study was designed to test whether signatures of past pathogen exposure could be identified by cataloging public T cell receptors. The study used immunosequencing to profile the T cell repertoires of several hundred subjects and linked those repertoires to cytomegalovirus serostatus. In addition to the first cohort of approximately 650 subjects, a separate validation cohort of 120 different subjects was used. The study combined high-throughput TCR immunosequencing, statistical association of individual TCRs with disease status, and machine learning to predict cytomegalovirus infection status. In a later analysis, previously published TCR beta repertoires from 666 donors were re-analyzed and high-resolution HLA genotyping was added so that TCR occurrence patterns could be studied. Rather than drawing on any new phenotypic data, the later analysis identified candidate immune exposures from TCR beta sequences and the way those sequences occurred across donors. An earlier analysis of approximately 640 of the donors applied high-throughput TCR beta sequencing to assess whether each TCR beta V gene segment acted as functional or pseudogenic. Alongside the repertoire data, information on donor age, sex, ethnicity and CMV serostatus was compiled. Genome-wide SNP genotypes for about 65% of the 666 donors were used in a later genetic analysis, which treated that subset as a discovery cohort. Every discovery cohort repertoire had been produced on one sequencing platform. Class I and class II HLA loci were covered by the typing at four-digit resolution. Typing coverage differed by locus: A, B, C, DRB1 and DQB1 were typed in about 629-640 donors, DQA1 in approximately 520, DPA1 in approximately 610, and DPB1 in around 440. Several DR-DQ haplotypes were handled as single units for association and clustering because linkage in the cohort was strong. Among roughly 400 genotyped donors of the cohort, an average of approximately 240,000 unique TCR beta nucleotide sequences were sequenced per donor, roughly a sixth of them non-productive. Findings and caveats that apply to the study as a whole: A further reported finding was that TCR beta sequences accurately predicted the HLA-A and HLA-B alleles for most subjects in the first cohort. HLA typing was unavailable for some donors at each locus, so association tests used only the typed subset. In this cohort, only TCR beta chains were sequenced, and detectable features were limited by the absence of alpha or paired-chain data. An association between a missense DCLRE1C variant and V-gene and J-gene trimming of TCR beta chains was found in a later genetic analysis and replicated in an independent cohort. A later analysis found that TCR association rates varied across HLA loci, with DRB1 alleles showing the most associated TCRs and HLA-C alleles the fewest. The 87-base-pair reads could not distinguish some IMGT-functional V segments, including TRBV6-2 and TRBV6-3, so those segments were excluded. In a later analysis, HLA-associated TCR beta chains were found to be more clonally expanded and to have lower generation probabilities than equally common non-associated chains. In a later genetic analysis, fewer N-insertions in productive TCRs were reported among donors in an Asian-associated ancestry cluster than the roughly 700-donor mean. The earlier analysis of fewer than 750 of the donors excluded fewer than 20 rarely observed V segments, including chromosome 9 orphons, because counts were too low. A cluster of highly shared sequence variants was judged likely to be a technical artifact of the sequencing pipeline. Broadly in line with IMGT annotations, most TCR beta V segments showed up in productive rearrangements about 87% or about 30% of the time in an earlier analysis of under 700 of the donors. Correlated functional status among segregating V segments might be attributable to linkage disequilibrium, but an unknown experimental factor could not be ruled out. A later analysis associated about 18,000 TCR beta sequences with specific HLA alleles at a false discovery rate of 0.05. Most TCR sequences were seen in very few donors, while some public TCRs were found in many individuals. A total of some 180 TCR beta chains were listed by the study as associated with cytomegalovirus. Roughly uniform sequencing depth across donors was assumed in presence/absence analyses, although this assumption may not hold. Assigning TCR associations to individual alleles was difficult when HLA alleles, especially DR and DQ, strongly co-occurred. According to a later analysis, parvovirus B19, influenza, CMV and Epstein-Barr virus appeared linked to several top co-occurrence clusters. Three of the identified cytomegalovirus-associated TCR beta chains were confirmed in vitro to be specific for cytomegalovirus antigens. The authors suggested that the approach could potentially be extended to other disease states and immunological phenotypes. For the cohort, immune exposure information was limited to CMV serostatus. Most CMV-associated TCR beta chains appeared to be HLA-restricted in a later analysis, and the HLA associations seemed to be driven largely by CMV exposure. In both the original and validation cohorts, the classifier was reported to diagnose cytomegalovirus status with high specificity and sensitivity.

The library came from the immunoSEQ multiplex PCR assay. The multiplex PCR relied on a mix of 60 forward primers for TCR Vbeta segments and 13 reverse primers for TCR Jbeta segments. The CDR3 region of rearranged TCR beta genes was amplified from genomic DNA by a multiplex PCR assay. The amplified TCR beta libraries were sequenced on the Illumina HiSeq System as 87-base-pair reads. The authors processed their data as follows. A later analysis counted approximately 74 million unique TCR beta chains across the 670 or so repertoires, and around 12 million of these chains were shared by at least two donors. Raw reads were error-corrected and collapsed into unique sequences with a nearest-neighbor algorithm that merged closely related sequences to remove PCR and sequencing errors. CDR3 sequences were aligned to IMGT reference sequences to assign V, D and J gene segments. For a sequence to be retained, a match of at least six nucleotides was required to both a V gene segment and a J gene segment. A rearrangement counted as productive if the CDR3 had no stop codons and remained in frame with V and J, and every other rearrangement counted as non-productive. CDR3 was defined by IMGT convention, running from the second conserved V-encoded cysteine to the conserved J-encoded phenylalanine. The earlier analysis of 500 to 650 of the donors excluded any sequence lacking an unambiguous match to a single V gene segment. In an earlier analysis of almost 600 of the donors, a V segment was called functional when productive rearrangements were above 56.7%, and segregating when the standard deviation between donors exceeded 5%. To diagnose cytomegalovirus status from the catalog of TCR beta chain sequences, a statistical classification framework was built. V and J gene assignment, in a later analysis, came from comparing TCR nucleotide sequences with IMGT/GENE-DB human TR gene sequences. A later analysis assigned CDR3 sequences and most-parsimonious VDJ recombination scenarios with the TCRdist pipeline. In a later analysis, every TCR beta chain was defined by the combination of its CDR3 amino acid sequence and its V-gene family, and reads without a unique V-gene family were dropped. To address suspected cross-contamination and a sequencing artifact, a later analysis removed roughly 640 highly shared, low-generation-probability nucleotide sequences. In a later analysis, a clonal expansion index for each public chain was calculated from normalized within-repertoire ranks of inferred template counts. Generation probabilities in a later analysis came from a VDJ recombination model fitted to out-of-frame rearrangements, and those results were checked against IGoR. In a later analysis, hypergeometric tests were used to score TCR-TCR, TCR-HLA and TCR-CMV co-occurrence, with a repertoire-size bias correction applied to TCR pairs. A later analysis estimated false discovery rates by permuting HLA or CMV assignments 20 times. In a later analysis, co-occurring TCRs were grouped with DBSCAN, and TCRdist sequence similarity was added when clustering was performed within HLA-allele-positive subsets. Repertoires with fewer than 30,000 or more than 120,000 public chains, plus five repertoires with anomalous nucleotide sharing, were excluded from co-occurrence clustering. TCRdb took over this immuneACCESS table, retaining in-frame rearrangements with V and J assigned. Such tables are incomplete; in checked studies, under half of the missing clones stem from an unresolved V gene, and the remainder is unexplained. That table gives V, J and clone size, and the DNA gave D and trimming. The sample yields over 55,000 clones; over 75% were counted once. The top ten hold approximately 4.3% of the sample.

The cohort consisted of 600 to 750 healthy bone marrow donors. At the time of sampling, all cohort members were nominally healthy, though unrecorded immune exposures were likely present. The donor was CMV seronegative and was included in the group of a few hundred seronegative cohort members. Each donor provided a peripheral blood sample, and peripheral blood mononuclear cells were used for TCR beta sequencing. Genomic DNA was extracted from the blood cell samples with the Qiagen DNeasy Blood Extraction Kit. Including cysteine and phenylalanine, the CDR3 has 13 amino acids. The DNA shown is the 39-base CDR3, in frame from base 1. Trimming takes 1 base from V and 6 bases from J, and the germline ends sit 10 bases apart. Per the germline V gene (reference sequence), GTSNPN is the CDR1 and SVGIG is the CDR2.

The receptor was derived from a woman in her thirties in good health and CMV-seronegative. Sequencing was performed on PBMCs. The rearranged segments are TRBV30 and TRBJ2-4, with TRBD2 as a weak D call on 5 bases. The nucleotides are TGTGCCTGGAGTGGGACTTCGGGAAACATTCAGTACTTC. The resulting protein is CAWSGTSGNIQYF.